The sequence of this T cell receptor (beta chain) was determined in a study of T cell responses to AZD1222 COVID-19 vaccine. Repertoires were generated with immunoSEQ multiplex PCR, while TCRdb's copy carries only in-frame clones and drops some. The sample lists some 150,000 clones; approximately 89% were seen once. The V gene's germline CDR1 is LGHNA and CDR2 YSLEER. The CDR3 is 15 amino acids. Trimming stripped 0 bases from V and 3 bases from J, with 12 bases between. V usage is TRBV4-3 and J usage is TRBJ2-7; a possible D gene is TRBD2 (6 bases). This specimen consisted of peripheral blood, obtained 28 days after the second AZD1222 dose. This TCR came from an adult who received the AZD1222 COVID-19 vaccine. The CDR3 DNA follows: TGCGCCAGCAGCCAAGAATCCCTGGGGGGCTACGAGCAGTACTTC. Its protein is CASSQESLGGYEQYF.